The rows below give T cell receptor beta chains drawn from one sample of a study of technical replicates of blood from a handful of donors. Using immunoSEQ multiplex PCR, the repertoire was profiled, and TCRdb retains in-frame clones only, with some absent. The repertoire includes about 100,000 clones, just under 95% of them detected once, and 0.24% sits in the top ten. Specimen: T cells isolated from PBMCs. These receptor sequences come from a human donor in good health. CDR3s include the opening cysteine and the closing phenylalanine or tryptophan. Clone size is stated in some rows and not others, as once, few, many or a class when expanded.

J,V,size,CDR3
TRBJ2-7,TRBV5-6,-,CASSYDQGIFYEQYF
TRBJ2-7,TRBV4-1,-,CASSQAGQGLYEQYF
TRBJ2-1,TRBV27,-,CASYRGGNYNEQFF
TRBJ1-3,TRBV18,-,CASSPPASQVVGNTIYF
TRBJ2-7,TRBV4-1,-,CASSQERRTGYEQYF
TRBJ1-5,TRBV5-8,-,CASSLAKRTAGNQPQHF
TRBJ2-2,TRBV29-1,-,CSVGWLNTGELFF
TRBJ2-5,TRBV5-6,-,CASSPGLAGGRRQETQYF
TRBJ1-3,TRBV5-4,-,CASSFGQSGNTIYF
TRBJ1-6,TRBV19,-,CASSILQQNNSPLHF
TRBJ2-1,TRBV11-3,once,CASSVSAGVSYNEQFF
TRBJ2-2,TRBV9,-,CASSVRSGRFGGGELFF
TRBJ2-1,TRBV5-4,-,CASRILGTIHEQFF
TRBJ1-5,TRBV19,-,CASSSTGGFNQPQHF
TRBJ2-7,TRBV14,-,CASSQDAGTATYEQYF
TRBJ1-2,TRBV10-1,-,CASSGGKNSSNYGYTF
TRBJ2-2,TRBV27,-,CASSRYPRTGELFF
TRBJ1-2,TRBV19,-,CASSILRDARYGYTF
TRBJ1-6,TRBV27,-,CASSVTGSPLHF
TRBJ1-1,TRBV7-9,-,CASSWTGLEAFF
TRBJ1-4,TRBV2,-,CASRAGSGGNEKLFF
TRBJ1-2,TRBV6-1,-,CASSAKTVDRGGSYGYTF
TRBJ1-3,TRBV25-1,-,CASRQVSGNTIYF
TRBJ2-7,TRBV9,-,CASSVAEGPSYEQYF
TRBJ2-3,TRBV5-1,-,CASSLAVGTSKGTQYF
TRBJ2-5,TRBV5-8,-,CASSLALLRDRGQGQYF
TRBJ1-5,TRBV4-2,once,CASSQQGSNQPQHF
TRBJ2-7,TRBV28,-,CASSRLAGGREQYF
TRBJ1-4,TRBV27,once,CASSWRRDEKLFF
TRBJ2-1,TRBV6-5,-,CASSYSSYTFEQFF
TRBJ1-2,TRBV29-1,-,CSIRSGQALYGYTF
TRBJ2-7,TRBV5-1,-,CASSLALAGGSYEQYF
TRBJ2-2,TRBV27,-,CASSLHASGRAGELFF
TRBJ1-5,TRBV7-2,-,CASSPDSSRNQPQHF
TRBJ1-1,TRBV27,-,CASSVQGASEAFF
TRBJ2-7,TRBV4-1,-,CASSQDLSYEQYF
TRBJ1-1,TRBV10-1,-,CASSESQKGTEAFF
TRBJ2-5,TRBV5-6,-,CASSLDDWVAGGPWETQYF
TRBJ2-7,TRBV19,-,CASSIEGQGIVEQYF
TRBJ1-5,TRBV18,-,CASSPSRDNGKPQHF
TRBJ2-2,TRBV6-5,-,CASSVGLAGTGELFF
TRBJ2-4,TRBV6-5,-,CASSYSPGKNIQYF
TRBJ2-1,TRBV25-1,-,CASSEIGTGKNIEQFF
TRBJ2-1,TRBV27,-,CASSPVAGGDSNEQFF